The entry below gives a single TCR beta chain sequence along with its context. Antigen unknown. RNA transcripts gave rise to amplified TCR beta CDR3 regions. The TCR CDR3 first-round RT-PCR relied on the HTBI primer set. TCRdb reprocessed the multiplex PCR reads with MiXCR, giving one entry per CDR3 protein. The sample yields around 300,000 distinct CDR3 sequences, approximately 18% seen once. The CDR3 has 16 residues. Germline-derived CDR1 and CDR2 are SGHRS and YFSETQ. V shed 0 bases and J shed 4 bases, with 16 bases lying between them. The sample is drawn from a study of T cells in Graves' hyperthyroidism and ophthalmopathy. In the study overall: Peripheral blood sampling occurred at initial diagnosis, before any treatment. General study findings and limits: Expanded thyroid clonotypes (above 0.001) were mostly also found in blood.

Uncontrolled infection, other autoimmune disease, pregnancy or lactation barred patients from enrollment. The gene calls are TRBV5-1 and TRBJ1-2; a weak D match, TRBD1 (6 bases). Sample: blood. This TCR came from a man aged 50 to 59 with Graves' ophthalmopathy. The CDR3: CASSLEGGRGGYGYTF. CDR3 coding DNA: TGCGCCAGCAGCTTGGAGGGGGGCAGGGGCGGCTATGGCTACACCTTC.